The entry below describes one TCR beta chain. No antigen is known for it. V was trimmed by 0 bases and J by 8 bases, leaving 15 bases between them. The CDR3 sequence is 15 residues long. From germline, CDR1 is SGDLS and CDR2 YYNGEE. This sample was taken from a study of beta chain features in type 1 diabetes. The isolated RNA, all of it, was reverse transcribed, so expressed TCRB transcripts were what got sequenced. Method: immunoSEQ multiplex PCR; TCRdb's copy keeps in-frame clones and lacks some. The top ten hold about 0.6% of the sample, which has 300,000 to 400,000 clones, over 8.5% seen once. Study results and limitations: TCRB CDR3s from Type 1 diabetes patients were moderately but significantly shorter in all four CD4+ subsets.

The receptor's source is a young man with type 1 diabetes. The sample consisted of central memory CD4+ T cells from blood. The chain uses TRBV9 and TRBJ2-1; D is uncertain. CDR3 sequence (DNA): TGTGCCAGCAGCGTAGACCCGTTTAGGTCGGATGAGCAGTTCTTC. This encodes CASSVDPFRSDEQFF.